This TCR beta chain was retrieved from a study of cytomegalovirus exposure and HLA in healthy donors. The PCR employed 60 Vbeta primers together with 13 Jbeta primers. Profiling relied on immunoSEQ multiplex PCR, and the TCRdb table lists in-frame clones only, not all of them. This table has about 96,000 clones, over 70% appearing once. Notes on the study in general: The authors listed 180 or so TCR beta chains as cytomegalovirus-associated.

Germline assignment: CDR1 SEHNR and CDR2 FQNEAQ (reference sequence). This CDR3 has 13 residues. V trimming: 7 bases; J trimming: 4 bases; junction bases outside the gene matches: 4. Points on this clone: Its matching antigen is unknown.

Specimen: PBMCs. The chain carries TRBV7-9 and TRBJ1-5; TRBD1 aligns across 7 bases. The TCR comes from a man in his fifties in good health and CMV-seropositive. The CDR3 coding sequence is TGTGCCAGCACCGGGACAGAGAATCAGCCCCAGCATTTT. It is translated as CASTGTENQPQHF.